This is a list of T cell receptor beta chains from one sample in a study of T cells in Graves' hyperthyroidism and ophthalmopathy. TCRdb independently ran MiXCR on the multiplex PCR reads; one entry per CDR3 protein. The sample has 500,000 to 750,000 distinct CDR3 sequences, more than 13% seen once. Sequencing input: blood. The receptors shown here come from a woman under 30 with Graves' ophthalmopathy. Each CDR3 is given with its conserved first and last residue. The D gene is left open where the match is weak. Expanded clones get a size class; other rows say once, few or many, or leave the size out.

>TRBV12-3/TRBV12-4|TRBJ2-7|.|.
CASSSRGKEYF
TGTGCCAGCAGTTCACGGGGAAAGGAGTACTTC
>TRBV7-9|TRBJ1-5|TRBD1|.
CASSLNPPGQGRLPQHF
TGTGCCAGCAGCCTCAACCCCCCGGGACAGGGGCGTCTGCCCCAGCATTTT
>TRBV14|TRBJ1-2|.|.
CASSPFSRGRNQRSTF
TGTGCCAGCAGCCCCTTTTCAAGGGGTCGTAACCAACGAAGCACCTTC
>TRBV7-8|TRBJ1-2|.|.
CASSSPAGNYGYTF
TGTGCCAGCAGCTCCCCGGCAGGGAACTATGGCTACACCTTC
>TRBV6-1|TRBJ2-5|TRBD2|many
CVSGGSGRGRETQYF
TGTGTTTCGGGGGGTAGCGGGAGGGGAAGGGAGACCCAGTACTTC
>TRBV9|TRBJ2-3|.|.
CASSVAGRHGTDTQYF
TGTGCCAGCAGCGTAGCCGGGAGACACGGCACAGATACGCAGTATTTT
>TRBV19|TRBJ2-7|TRBD1|few
CASSISGTEGSEQYF
TGTGCCAGTAGTATATCCGGGACAGAAGGGTCCGAGCAGTACTTC
>TRBV11-3|TRBJ1-3|TRBD1|.
CASSLGQGIGNTIYF
TGTGCCAGCAGCCTGGGACAGGGGATAGGAAACACCATATATTTT
>TRBV3-1|TRBJ2-3|.|many
CASSQDNTRPTDTQYF
TGTGCCAGCAGCCAAGATAATACCCGACCCACAGATACGCAGTATTTT
>TRBV29-1|TRBJ1-4|.|.
CSVEDGATNEKLFF
TGCAGCGTTGAAGACGGTGCAACTAATGAAAAACTGTTTTTT
>TRBV20-1|TRBJ2-7|TRBD1|many
CSAPSPGQGAYEQYF
TGCAGTGCCCCCTCGCCGGGACAGGGGGCCTACGAGCAGTACTTC
>TRBV18|TRBJ2-5|TRBD2|.
CASSPPTSGIGETQYF
TGTGCCAGCTCACCACCGACTAGCGGGATTGGAGAGACCCAGTACTTC
>TRBV30|TRBJ1-6|.|many
CAWSPGDSPLHF
TGTGCCTGGAGTCCTGGGGATTCACCCCTCCACTTT
>TRBV6-1|TRBJ1-6|.|few
CASSSPNSPLHF
TGTGCCAGCAGTAGCCCAAATTCACCCCTCCACTTT
>TRBV20-1|TRBJ2-7|TRBD2|.
CSARIGRGSLTYEQYF
TGCAGTGCTAGGATTGGGCGCGGGAGTCTTACCTACGAGCAGTACTTC
>TRBV27|TRBJ2-3|TRBD2|many
CASSSASSGRATRNTQYF
TGTGCCAGCAGTTCAGCTTCTAGCGGGAGGGCTACACGGAATACGCAGTATTTT
>TRBV6-1|TRBJ2-1|.|few
CACSSSYNEQFF
TGTGCCTGCAGTAGCTCCTACAATGAGCAGTTCTTC
>TRBV7-3|TRBJ2-7|TRBD1|few
CASRSRQGNSLYEQYF
TGTGCCAGCAGGTCTCGACAGGGCAACTCGCTCTACGAGCAGTACTTC
>TRBV11-3|TRBJ2-5|.|many
CASSFPGETQYF
TGTGCCAGCAGCTTCCCGGGGGAGACCCAGTACTTC
>TRBV12-3/TRBV12-4|TRBJ1-1|.|few
CASSLRGIISLNTEAFF
TGTGCCAGCAGTTTGAGGGGGATCATTTCCCTGAACACTGAAGCTTTCTTT
>TRBV24-1|TRBJ2-3|TRBD1|few
CATSDLMSGTGSTDTQYF
TGTGCCACCAGTGATTTGATGTCCGGGACAGGGAGCACAGATACGCAGTATTTT
>TRBV12-5|TRBJ1-2|.|few
CASGSPRVPGYTF
TGTGCTAGTGGTTCCCCTCGGGTTCCTGGCTACACCTTC
>TRBV7-9|TRBJ1-2|.|many
CASSLPGAANYGYTF
TGTGCCAGCAGCTTACCCGGGGCGGCTAACTATGGCTACACCTTC
>TRBV7-6|TRBJ2-2|.|few
CASSPGPSAGELFF
TGTGCCAGCAGCCCGGGACCTAGCGCCGGGGAGCTGTTTTTT
>TRBV4-2|TRBJ1-5|.|few
CASSQGQQGRSNQPQHF
TGTGCCAGCAGCCAGGGCCAACAGGGAAGGAGCAATCAGCCCCAGCATTTT
>TRBV24-1|TRBJ2-2|.|.
CATSETQHTGELFF
TGTGCCACCAGTGAAACACAACACACCGGGGAGCTGTTTTTT
>TRBV27|TRBJ2-1|.|.
CASSLWAGEQFF
TGTGCCAGCAGTTTATGGGCAGGTGAGCAGTTCTTC
>TRBV4-3|TRBJ2-1|.|few
CASSQAGRSNEQFF
TGCGCCAGCAGCCAAGCCGGACGAAGCAATGAGCAGTTCTTC
>TRBV28|TRBJ1-1|TRBD1|many
CASSLTGGGETEAFF
TGTGCCAGCAGTTTAACAGGGGGGGGCGAGACTGAAGCTTTCTTT
>TRBV12-5|TRBJ1-3|.|.
CASGLWGTGNTTYF
.
>TRBV6-1|TRBJ2-6|TRBD2|many
CASPGLAGPGANVLTF
TGTGCCAGCCCCGGGCTAGCGGGACCCGGGGCCAACGTCCTGACTTTC
>TRBV12-3/TRBV12-4|TRBJ2-7|.|many
CASTFWGARYEQYF
TGTGCCAGCACCTTCTGGGGTGCGCGGTACGAGCAGTACTTC
>TRBV20-1|TRBJ2-7|.|few
CSARDNGGRYGNEQYF
TGCAGTGCTAGAGATAATGGAGGGAGATATGGTAACGAGCAGTACTTC
>TRBV12-3/TRBV12-4|TRBJ1-5|.|many
CASSSGSGAGNQPQHF
TGTGCCAGCAGTTCAGGGAGTGGGGCTGGCAATCAGCCCCAGCATTTT